These 22 T cell receptor beta chains originate from one sample sequenced in a study of human CD4 T cells and Enterobacteriaceae. FACS sorting after roughly 6-7 days collected CFSE-low CD25+ ICOS+ proliferating activated T cells. At a 2:1 ratio, CFSE-labeled memory CD4+ T cells were cultured with irradiated autologous monocytes pulsed with antigen. Sorting took every CD4+ cell except CD45RA+CCR7+CD95- naive cells, reaching over 98% purity. The assay was immunoSEQ multiplex PCR, and TCRdb's table has in-frame clones only and misses some. Of 1,100 or so clones in the sample, roughly 36% are singletons; the top ten hold 33%. Sequenced: bacteria-reactive CD4+ T cells grown in culture. Regarding subset: CFSE-low proliferating memory CD4 T cells sorted after in vitro stimulation with a heat-inactivated bacterium or M. tuberculosis lysate. These receptors were taken from a human donor in good health.

This clone is judged medium-sized. This sequence joins TRBV4-2 and TRBJ2-6; 11 bases are a match to TRBD1. The J segment lost 0 bases and the V segment lost 3 bases, leaving 4 bases of the junction unmatched. The CDR3 totals 18 residues. The germline V gene has CDR1 LGHNA and CDR2 YNFKEQ. The CDR3 is CASSHTGTGGSGANVLTF. CDR3 in DNA: TGTGCCAGCAGCCACACCGGGACAGGGGGCTCTGGGGCCAACGTCCTGACTTTC.

The V and J genes are TRBV7-2 and TRBJ2-1; 9 bases are a match to TRBD1. V lost 5 bases to trimming and J lost 5 bases; unmatched junction nucleotides: 4. Germline loops: CDR1 SGHTA, CDR2 FQGNSA. The CDR3 runs 14 residues. The CDR3 sequence is CASSEGTGNNEQFF. The DNA of the CDR3 is TGTGCCAGCAGCGAAGGGACAGGGAACAATGAGCAGTTCTTC. Full variable domain (remainder filled in from reference TRBV7-2 and TRBJ2-1): GAGVSQSPSNKVTEKGKDVELRCDPISGHTALYWYRQSLGQGLEFLIYFQGNSAPDKSGLPSDRFSAERTGGSVSTLTIQRTQQEDSAVYLCASSEGTGNNEQFFGPGTRLTVL.

Worth noting for this clone: One end of the junction is discordant with germline, which a read error may explain. The chain is built from TRBV28 and TRBJ2-2, with unresolved D. The CDR3 covers 13 residues. Germline V gene data show CDR1 as MDHEN and CDR2 as SYDVKM. CDR3 sequence reads: CASSDGNTGELFF. The CDR3 nucleotides are TGCGCCAGCAGTGACGGGAACACCGGGGAGCTGTTTTTT.

The chain uses TRBV6-6 and TRBJ2-1; TRBD2 matches at 9 bases. Germline V CDR1 and CDR2: MNHNY, SVGAGI (reference sequence). With 2 bases clipped from V and 7 bases from J, the junction kept 6 bases outside the gene matches. The length of the CDR3 is 15 residues. CDR3 in amino acids: CASSYAGAGGNEQFF. CDR3 bases: TGTGCCAGCAGTTACGCGGGAGCGGGAGGAAATGAGCAGTTCTTC.

The rearrangement uses TRBV28 and TRBJ2-7; D uncertain. CDR1 is MDHEN, CDR2 SYDVKM, per germline. V lost 2 bases to trimming and J lost 6 bases, with 8 bases between them. This CDR3 spans 12 amino acids. The CDR3 loop is CASSLRITEQYF. Here the CDR3 DNA reads TGTGCCAGCAGTTTAAGAATTACCGAGCAGTACTTC.

This clone rates as medium-sized (0.01 to 0.1%). Other DNA sequences from this sample encode an identical CDR3 as well. This chain uses TRBV27 with TRBJ1-4, with D possibly TRBD1 on 5 matching bases. CDR1 and CDR2 (germline): MNHEY, SMNVEV (reference sequence). The CDR3 length is 14 residues. The V gene lost 5 bases and the J gene lost 3 bases, with 10 bases spanning the gap. CDR3 amino acids: CASSGGGSNEKLFF. The CDR3 DNA is TGTGCCAGCAGTGGGGGGGGTTCTAATGAAAAACTGTTTTTT.

This clone was detected only a few times. This rearrangement joins TRBV25-1 to TRBJ1-4; D not resolved. The V end was cut by 2 bases, the J end by 5 bases, with 12 bases between. Looked up from germline, CDR1 is MGHDK and CDR2 is SYGVNS. This CDR3 contains 15 residues. CDR3 DNA: TGTGCCAGCAGTGAAAGGGATTCACTCAATGAAAAACTGTTTTTT. Encoded protein: CASSERDSLNEKLFF. The full variable domain, its missing parts supplied by reference TRBV25-1 and TRBJ1-4, is EADIYQTPRYLVIGTGKKITLECSQTMGHDKMYWYQQDPGMELHLIHYSYGVNSTEKGDLSSESTVSRIRTEHFPLTLESARPSHTSQYLCASSERDSLNEKLFFGSGTQLSVL.

The chain joins TRBV5-4 to TRBJ2-3; weak D call: TRBD1 (5 bases). CDR3 length equals 18 residues. Between the trimmed V and J ends, which lost 0 bases and 7 bases, there was a span of 24 bases. From germline, CDR1 is SGHNT and CDR2 YYREEE (reference sequence). In nucleotides, the CDR3 is TGTGCCAGCAGCTTGGAGGCAGGGCAGTCTTCCTACGGTAATACGCAGTATTTT. Its translation: CASSLEAGQSSYGNTQYF. The full variable domain, rest sourced from reference TRBV5-4 and TRBJ2-3, is ETGVTQSPTHLIKTRGQQVTLRCSSQSGHNTVSWYQQALGQGPQFIFQYYREEENGRGNFPPRFSGLQFPNYSSELNVNALELDDSALYLCASSLEAGQSSYGNTQYFGPGTRLTVL.

This clone is medium-sized (0.01 to 0.1%). J is TRBJ2-5 and V is TRBV5-1; no clear D. The V end lost 0 bases, the J end lost 0 bases, and 12 bases lay between the germline ends. The germline CDR1 and CDR2 sequences are SGHRS and YFSETQ. The CDR3 loop spans 16 amino acids. CDR3 sequence reads: CASSLAGRPYQETQYF. The CDR3 DNA sequence: TGCGCCAGCAGCTTGGCCGGGCGGCCGTACCAAGAGACCCAGTACTTC.

This clone was recorded a few times. This chain links TRBV7-2 with TRBJ2-5; D is unclear. The CDR3 covers 15 residues. Trimming stripped 5 bases from V and 5 bases from J, with 18 bases between. Germline V gene lookup returns CDR1 SGHTA and CDR2 FQGNSA. The CDR3 DNA follows: TGTGCCAGCAGCGGAGTGCGGAGTTTAGGGGAGACCCAGTACTTC. Translated, it gives CASSGVRSLGETQYF.

This clone has just a few counts. The chain links TRBV10-1 to TRBJ2-2; 9 bases fit TRBD2. With V trimmed by 3 bases and J by 5 bases, 4 bases remained unmatched. Germline-derived CDR1 and CDR2 are WNHNN and SYGVQD (reference sequence). The CDR3 spans 15 residues. DNA for the CDR3: TGCGCCAGCAGTGAAGGTCTAGCGGGGACCGGGGAGCTGTTTTTT. Translated, it gives CASSEGLAGTGELFF.

This clone is labeled large. The chain links TRBV28 to TRBJ2-7, with 12 bases fitting TRBD1. V shed 7 bases and J 2 bases; nucleotides not matched to a gene: 3. Germline CDR1 MDHEN, CDR2 SYDVKM. The CDR3 spans 14 residues. The CDR3 protein is CASTGTGGAYEQYF. CDR3 DNA sequence: TGTGCCAGCACCGGGACAGGGGGCGCCTACGAGCAGTACTTC.

This clone is termed medium-sized (0.01 to 0.1%). The chain has TRBV10-2 and TRBJ1-4, with TRBD1 identical over 7 bases. This CDR3 spans 14 amino acids. V lost 3 bases to trimming and J lost 10 bases; unmatched junction nucleotides: 8. The germline V gene has CDR1 WSHSY and CDR2 SAAADI. CDR3: CASSERGLGPKLFF. CDR3 bases: TGCGCCAGCAGTGAAAGGGGGCTCGGTCCAAAACTGTTTTTT.

This clone appeared a few times. The chain uses TRBV27 and TRBJ1-2; unclear D gene. V was cut by 5 bases and J by 4 bases, with 11 bases left in between. The CDR3 loop spans 13 amino acids. The germline V gene encodes CDR1 MNHEY and CDR2 SMNVEV (reference sequence). CDR3 nucleotide sequence: TGTGCCAGCAGTAAGAGCGGGTCCTATGGCTACACCTTC. It translates to CASSKSGSYGYTF.

V and J are TRBV7-9 and TRBJ1-2; tentative D call: TRBD1 (5 bases). Germline V gene sequence: CDR1 SEHNR, CDR2 FQNEAQ (reference sequence). CDR3 size: 16 residues. Trimming pared 1 base from V and 2 bases from J, leaving 14 bases between. The CDR3: CASSLGAGRANYGYTF. The CDR3 nucleotides are TGTGCCAGCAGCTTAGGAGCAGGGAGGGCAAACTATGGCTACACCTTC.

This clone is labeled medium-sized. The chain is built from TRBV14 and TRBJ2-1, with D unclear. CDR3 length equals 16 residues. V lost 1 base and J 8 bases, leaving 18 bases between the germline ends. Germline V gene lookup returns CDR1 SGHDN and CDR2 FVKESK. The CDR3 is CASSQGGPTRAHEQFF. Written as DNA, the CDR3 is TGTGCCAGCAGCCAAGGTGGGCCCACAAGAGCCCATGAGCAGTTCTTC.

This sequence joins TRBV5-8 and TRBJ2-3; D is perhaps TRBD2 (5 bases). The CDR3 is made up of 15 amino acids. Germline V gene sequence: CDR1 SGHTS, CDR2 YDEGEE. V gave up 3 bases and J gave up 4 bases, with 15 bases separating them. CDR3 in amino acids: CASSSRALASDTQYF. The CDR3 nucleotides read TGTGCCAGCAGCTCTCGTGCCCTAGCTTCAGATACGCAGTATTTT. Complete variable domain (other parts from reference TRBV5-8 and TRBJ2-3): EAGVTQSPTHLIKTRGQQATLRCSPISGHTSVYWYQQALGLGLQFLLWYDEGEERNRGNFPPRFSGRQFPNYSSELNVNALELEDSALYLCASSSRALASDTQYFGPGTRLTVL.

The rearrangement joins TRBV13 to TRBJ1-3; D uncertain. The CDR3 runs to 16 residues. CDR1 is PRHDT, CDR2 FYEKMQ, per germline (reference sequence). V gave up 2 bases and J gave up 0 bases, with 11 bases separating them. The CDR3 DNA reads as TGTGCCAGCAGCTTATCCTACAGAAGCTCTGGAAACACCATATATTTT. It specifies CASSLSYRSSGNTIYF.

This clone was seen more than once but under ten times. V usage is TRBV5-1 and J usage is TRBJ2-5; tentative D call: TRBD2 (6 bases). The V gene lost 0 bases and the J gene lost 0 bases, with 15 bases spanning the gap. The germline V gene encodes CDR1 SGHRS and CDR2 YFSETQ. CDR3 size: 17 residues. The CDR3 DNA reads TGCGCCAGCAGCTTGGCCTTAGCGGTGGGGTACCAAGAGACCCAGTACTTC. Amino acids: CASSLALAVGYQETQYF.

This clone ranks as medium-sized (0.01 to 0.1%). The chain recombines TRBV30 with TRBJ1-3; 7 bases are a match to TRBD1. This CDR3 is 15 amino acids long. With 0 bases clipped from V and 8 bases from J, the junction kept 10 bases outside the gene matches. Germline values: CDR1 GTSNPN, CDR2 SVGIG (reference sequence). The CDR3 sequence is CAWSVASTGSDTIYF. As DNA, the CDR3 is TGTGCCTGGAGTGTAGCCTCGACAGGGTCAGACACCATATATTTT.

The table lists this clone with a few counts. This sequence joins TRBV29-1 and TRBJ2-1; D is perhaps TRBD2 (6 bases). Trimming left V 6 bases short and J 3 bases short, with 18 bases between. The CDR3 length is 15 residues. Germline CDR1 reads SQVTM; CDR2 reads ANQGSEA. The DNA for the CDR3 is TGCAGCGTCCAGCTAGCGTATGTTTTCTACAATGAGCAGTTCTTC. This translates into CSVQLAYVFYNEQFF.

This clone occurred once. The J gene is TRBJ2-7, the V gene TRBV13; D may correspond to TRBD1 or TRBD2 (5 bases each). CDR3 length: 14 residues. Trimming took off 5 bases at V and 6 bases at J, with 17 bases between the two ends. CDR1 and CDR2 from the germline V gene are PRHDT and FYEKMQ (reference sequence). In DNA form, the CDR3 reads TGTGCCAGCAGCCGGGACGGCCTCTGGAGCGAGCAGTACTTC. As protein: CASSRDGLWSEQYF.